Sequencing of this T cell receptor (beta chain) was carried out in a study of blood T cell repertoires in COVID-19. TCRdb's table, derived via immunoSEQ multiplex PCR, lists solely in-frame clones and lacks some. The sample includes under 350,000 clones, approximately 84% of them seen just once. The CDR3 covers 15 residues. Trimming removed 2 bases from V and 1 base from J; junction bases left unmatched: 5. CDR1 is GTSNPN and CDR2 is SVGIG in the germline V gene (reference sequence). Sequenced: PBMCs or T cells enriched from blood (not recorded which). J is TRBJ1-3 and V is TRBV30, with 7 bases matching TRBD1. The sequence was obtained from a man aged 25-40 years who had recovered from COVID-19. The CDR3 loop reads CAWSSGQTSGNTIYF. CDR3 nucleotide sequence: TGTGCCTGGAGTTCGGGACAGACTTCTGGAAACACCATATATTTT.